One sample yielded the 8 T cell receptor beta chains listed below, sequenced in a study of shared clonotypes between healthy human individuals (dated by TCRdb to 2020 to 2022). The library was obtained by the immunoSEQ multiplex PCR assay. As stored in TCRdb, this immuneACCESS dataset retains in-frame rearrangements with V and J assigned. A fraction of the clones does not appear; measured against another copy, unresolved V genes explain less than half of the discrepancy, and the remainder lacks a known reason. The sample profile shows more than 1.2 million clones; approximately 98.5% of them were found once. The ten largest account for around 0.33% of the sample. The sequenced material came from naive CD4+ T cells sorted from blood. The cell subset or site label, as the study defines it: CD45RA+ positively selected. The receptors were sampled from a man aged 25-45 years in good health.

J is TRBJ2-7 and V is TRBV28, with D perhaps assigned TRBD1 or TRBD2 (6 bases each). The CDR3 length is 17 residues. Germline CDR1 and CDR2: MDHEN and SYDVKM. The germline V and J ends were trimmed by 4 bases and 4 bases, with 23 bases remaining between them. The CDR3 loop reads CASSSMGAGRQRYEQYF. In DNA form, the CDR3 reads TGTGCCAGCAGTTCCATGGGGGCGGGACGCCAACGTTACGAGCAGTACTTC.

For the CDR3, the DNA is TGTGCCAGCAGCCCTAGGATAGGTGGTTGGGCGAACAATGAGCAGTTCTTC. Protein product: CASSPRIGGWANNEQFF. This chain connects TRBV7-8 to TRBJ2-1; D unresolved. CDR3 length: 17 residues. CDR1 SGHVS and CDR2 FQNEAQ come from the germline V gene. The germline V and J ends were trimmed by 5 bases and 5 bases, with 22 bases remaining between them.

CDR3 coding DNA: TGTGCCAGCAGTTTAATGAGCTACAATGAGCAGTTCTTC. The encoded protein is CASSLMSYNEQFF. This chain links TRBV27 with TRBJ2-1; D unresolved. Trimming stripped 2 bases from V and 3 bases from J, with 5 bases between. This CDR3 spans 13 amino acids. CDR1 is MNHEY, CDR2 SMNVEV, per germline (reference sequence).

The V gene is TRBV11-2, the J gene TRBJ1-4, with D tentatively TRBD1 (6 bases). The CDR3 spans 19 residues. Germline values: CDR1 SGHAT, CDR2 FQNNGV. The V and J ends lost 1 base and 7 bases respectively, with 25 bases between them. In DNA, the CDR3 is TGTGCCAGCAGCTTAGCCGTCACGTCGTCACGGGGGCGCCGTGAAAAACTGTTTTTT. As protein: CASSLAVTSSRGRREKLFF.

CDR3 in DNA: TGCGCCAGCAGCCCCTGGACTAGCGGGAGGAAGAATGAGCAGTTCTTC. Amino acids: CASSPWTSGRKNEQFF. V gene TRBV5-1 combines with J gene TRBJ2-1, with 14 positions matching TRBD2. V shed 4 bases, J shed 7 bases, and the junction held 7 bases outside the gene matches. The CDR3 sequence is 16 residues long. Germline V gives CDR1 SGHRS, CDR2 YFSETQ.

The chain joins TRBV19 to TRBJ2-5; D might be TRBD2 (6 bases). Trimming took 5 bases from V and 4 from J, leaving 11 bases between them. This CDR3 spans 13 amino acids. CDR1 is LNHDA, CDR2 SQIVND, per germline (reference sequence). Here the CDR3 DNA reads TGTGCCAGTAGTGGCGGGAAGGTAGAGACCCAGTACTTC. It encodes CASSGGKVETQYF. The full variable domain, completed using reference TRBV19 and TRBJ2-5, is DGGITQSPKYLFRKEGQNVTLSCEQNLNHDAMYWYRQDPGQGLRLIYYSQIVNDFQKGDIAEGYSVSREKKESFPLTVTSAQKNPTAFYLCASSGGKVETQYFGPGTRLLVL.

This clone showed up just a few times. This CDR3 is also generated by other DNA sequences in the sample. The chain has TRBV28 and TRBJ2-7; D is undetermined. The germline V gene encodes CDR1 MDHEN and CDR2 SYDVKM. Trimming stripped 2 bases from V and 1 base from J, with 3 bases between. The CDR3 length is 12 residues. CDR3 in DNA: TGTGCCAGCAGTTTAAGGTCCTACGAGCAGTACTTC. Translating gives CASSLRSYEQYF.

The V call is TRBV15, the J call TRBJ2-7; tentatively, D is TRBD1 (6 bases). Per the germline V gene, CDR1 is LNHNV and CDR2 is YYDKDF (reference sequence). V dropped 0 bases and J dropped 7 bases, with 13 bases sitting between them. The CDR3 sequence is 14 residues long. In nucleotides, the CDR3 is TGTGCCACCAGCAGAGATCCGGCTGGGACAGAGCAGTACTTC. As protein: CATSRDPAGTEQYF.